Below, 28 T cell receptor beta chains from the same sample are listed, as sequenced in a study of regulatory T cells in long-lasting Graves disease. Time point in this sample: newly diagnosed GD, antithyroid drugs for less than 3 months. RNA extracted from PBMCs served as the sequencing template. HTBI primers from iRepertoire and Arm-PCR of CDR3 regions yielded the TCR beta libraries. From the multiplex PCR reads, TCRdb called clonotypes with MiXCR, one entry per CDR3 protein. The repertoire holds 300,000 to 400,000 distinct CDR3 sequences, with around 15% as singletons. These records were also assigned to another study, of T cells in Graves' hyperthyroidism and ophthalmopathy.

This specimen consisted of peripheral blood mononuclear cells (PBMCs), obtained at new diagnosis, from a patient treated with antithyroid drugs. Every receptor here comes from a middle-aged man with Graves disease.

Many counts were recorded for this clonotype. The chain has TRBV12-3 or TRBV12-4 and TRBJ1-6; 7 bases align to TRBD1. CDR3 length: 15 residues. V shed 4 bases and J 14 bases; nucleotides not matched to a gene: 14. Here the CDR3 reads CASSWETGSGDSLHF. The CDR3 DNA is TGTGCCAGCAGTTGGGAGACAGGGTCCGGGGATTCCCTCCACTTT.

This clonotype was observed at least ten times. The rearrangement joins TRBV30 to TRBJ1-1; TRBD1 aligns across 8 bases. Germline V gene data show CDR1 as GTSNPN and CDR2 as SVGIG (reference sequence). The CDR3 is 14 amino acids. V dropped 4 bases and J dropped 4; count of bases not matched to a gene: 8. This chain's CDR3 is CAWKKQGGITEAFF. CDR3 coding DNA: TGTGCCTGGAAGAAACAGGGGGGGATCACTGAAGCTTTCTTT.

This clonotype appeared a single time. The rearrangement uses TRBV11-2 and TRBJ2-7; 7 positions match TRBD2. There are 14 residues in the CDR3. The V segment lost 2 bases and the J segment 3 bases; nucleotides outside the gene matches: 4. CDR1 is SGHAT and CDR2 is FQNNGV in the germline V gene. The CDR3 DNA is TGTGCCAGCAGCTTAAGGACTAGTTTCTACGAGCAGTACTTC. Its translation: CASSLRTSFYEQYF.

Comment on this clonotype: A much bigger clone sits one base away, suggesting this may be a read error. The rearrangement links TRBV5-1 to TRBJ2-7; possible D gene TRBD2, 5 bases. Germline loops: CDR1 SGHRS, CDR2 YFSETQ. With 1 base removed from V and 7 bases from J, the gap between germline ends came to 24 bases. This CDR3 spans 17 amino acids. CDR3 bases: TGCGCCAGCAGCTTGAATGCGGGCCTTTTCCCACAAGATGAGCAGTACTTC. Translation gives CASSLNAGLFPQDEQYF.

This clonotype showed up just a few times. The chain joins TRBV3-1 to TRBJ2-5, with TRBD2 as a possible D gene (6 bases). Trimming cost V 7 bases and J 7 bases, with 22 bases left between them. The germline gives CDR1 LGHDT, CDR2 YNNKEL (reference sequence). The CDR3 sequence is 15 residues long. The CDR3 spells CASNQGVDPEGTQYF. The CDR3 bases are TGTGCCAGCAACCAGGGTGTCGACCCGGAGGGGACCCAGTACTTC.

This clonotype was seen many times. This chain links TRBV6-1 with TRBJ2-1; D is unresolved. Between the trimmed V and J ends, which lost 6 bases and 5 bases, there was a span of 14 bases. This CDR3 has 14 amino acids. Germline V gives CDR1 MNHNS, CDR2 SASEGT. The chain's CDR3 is CASSSWVRNNEQFF. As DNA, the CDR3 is TGTGCCAGCAGCTCCTGGGTGCGGAACAATGAGCAGTTCTTC.

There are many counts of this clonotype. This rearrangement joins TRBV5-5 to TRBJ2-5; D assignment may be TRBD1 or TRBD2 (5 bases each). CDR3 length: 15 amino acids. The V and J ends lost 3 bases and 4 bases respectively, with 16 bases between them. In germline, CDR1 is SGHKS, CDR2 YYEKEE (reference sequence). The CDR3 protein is CASSYTGTLGETQYF. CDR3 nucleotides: TGTGCCAGCAGCTACACCGGGACCTTGGGAGAGACCCAGTACTTC.

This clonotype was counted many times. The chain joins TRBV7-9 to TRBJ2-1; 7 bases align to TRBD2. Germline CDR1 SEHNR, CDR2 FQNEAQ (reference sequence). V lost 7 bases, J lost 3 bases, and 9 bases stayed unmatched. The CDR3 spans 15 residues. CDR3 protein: CASTPAQRGYNEQFF. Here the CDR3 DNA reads TGTGCCAGCACCCCAGCCCAGCGGGGCTACAATGAGCAGTTCTTC. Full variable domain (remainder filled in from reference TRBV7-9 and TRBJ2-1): DTGVSQNPRHKITKRGQNVTFRCDPISEHNRLYWYRQTLGQGPEFLTYFQNEAQLEKSRLLSDRFSAERPKGSFSTLEIQRTEQGDSAMYLCASTPAQRGYNEQFFGPGTRLTVL.

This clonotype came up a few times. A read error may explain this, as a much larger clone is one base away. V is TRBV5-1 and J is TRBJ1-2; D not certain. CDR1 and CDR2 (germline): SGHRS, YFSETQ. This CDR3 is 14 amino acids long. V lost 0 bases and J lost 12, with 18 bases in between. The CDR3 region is CASSLVAGGDGHTF. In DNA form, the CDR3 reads TGCGCCAGCAGCTTGGTCGCAGGCGGCGACGGCCACACCTTC.

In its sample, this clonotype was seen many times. The CDR3, as DNA: TGTGCCACCCTGTCCCCGCGAGCCTACGAGCAGTACTTC. Its protein product is CATLSPRAYEQYF. V is TRBV28 and J is TRBJ2-7; D ambiguous. CDR3 length: 13 amino acids. With 10 bases removed from V and 2 bases from J, the gap between germline ends came to 15 bases. In germline, CDR1 is MDHEN, CDR2 SYDVKM.

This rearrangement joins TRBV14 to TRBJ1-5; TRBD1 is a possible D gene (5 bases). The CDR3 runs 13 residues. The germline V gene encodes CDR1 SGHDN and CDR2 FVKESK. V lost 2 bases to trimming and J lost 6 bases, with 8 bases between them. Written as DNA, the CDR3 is TGTGCCAGCAGCCAAAATAGGGGTCAGCCCCAGCATTTT. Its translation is CASSQNRGQPQHF.

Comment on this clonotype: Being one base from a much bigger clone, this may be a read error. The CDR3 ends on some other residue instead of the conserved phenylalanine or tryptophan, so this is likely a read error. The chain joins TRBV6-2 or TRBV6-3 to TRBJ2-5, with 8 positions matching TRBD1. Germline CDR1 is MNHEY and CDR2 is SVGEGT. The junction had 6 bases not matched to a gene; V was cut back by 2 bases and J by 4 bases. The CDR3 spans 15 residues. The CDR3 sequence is CASSYPGQAGETQYV. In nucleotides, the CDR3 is TGTGCCAGCAGTTACCCGGGACAGGCCGGAGAGACCCAGTACGTC.

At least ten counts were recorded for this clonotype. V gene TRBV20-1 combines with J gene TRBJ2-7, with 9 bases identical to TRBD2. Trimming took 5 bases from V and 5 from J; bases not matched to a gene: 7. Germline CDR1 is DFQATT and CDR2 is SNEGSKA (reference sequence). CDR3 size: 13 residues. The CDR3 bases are TGCAGTGCTGTTGGACTAGCGTCCAACGAGCAGTACTTC. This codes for CSAVGLASNEQYF.

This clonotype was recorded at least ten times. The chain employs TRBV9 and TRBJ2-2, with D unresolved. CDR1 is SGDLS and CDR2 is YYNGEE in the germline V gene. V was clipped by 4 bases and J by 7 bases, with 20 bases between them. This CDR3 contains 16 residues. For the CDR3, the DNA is TGTGCCAGCAGCCCTAACCAGATGAGTTTTAGCGGGGAGCTGTTTTTT. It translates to CASSPNQMSFSGELFF. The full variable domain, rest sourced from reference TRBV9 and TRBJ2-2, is DSGVTQTPKHLITATGQRVTLRCSPRSGDLSVYWYQQSLDQGLQFLIQYYNGEERAKGNILERFSAQQFPDLHSELNLSSLELGDSALYFCASSPNQMSFSGELFFGEGSRLTVL.

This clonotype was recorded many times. Here the CDR3 DNA reads TGTGCCAGCGCGCTGGGACCTAACTCCTACGAGCAGTACTTC. This encodes CASALGPNSYEQYF. The chain carries TRBV27 and TRBJ2-7; either TRBD1 or TRBD2 may supply D (5 bases each). Trimming stripped 8 bases from V and 0 bases from J, with 14 bases between. CDR3 length equals 14 residues. CDR1 is MNHEY, CDR2 SMNVEV, per germline (reference sequence).

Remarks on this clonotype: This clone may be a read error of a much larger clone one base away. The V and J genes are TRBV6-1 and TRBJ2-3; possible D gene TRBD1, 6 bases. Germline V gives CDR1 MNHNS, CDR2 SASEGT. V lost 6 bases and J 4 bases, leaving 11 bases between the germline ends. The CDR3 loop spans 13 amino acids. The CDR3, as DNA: TGTGCCAGCAGCAAAAGACAGGCAGATACGCAGTATTTT. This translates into CASSKRQADTQYF.

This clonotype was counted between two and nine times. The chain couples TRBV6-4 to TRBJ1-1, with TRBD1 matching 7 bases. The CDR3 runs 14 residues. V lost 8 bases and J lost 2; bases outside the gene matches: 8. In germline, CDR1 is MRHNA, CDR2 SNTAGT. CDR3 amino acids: CASARDSFNTEAFF. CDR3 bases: TGTGCCAGCGCTCGGGACAGTTTCAACACTGAAGCTTTCTTT.

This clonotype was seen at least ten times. The CDR3 spells CASSLTGDNEQFF. The CDR3 coding sequence is TGTGCCAGCTCCCTGACAGGAGACAATGAGCAGTTCTTC. The chain joins TRBV18 to TRBJ2-1, with a tentative D call TRBD1 (6 bases). CDR1 is KGHSH and CDR2 is LQKENI in the germline V gene. Trimming shortened V by 6 bases and J by 5 bases, and 11 bases separated the two germline ends. The CDR3 consists of 13 residues.

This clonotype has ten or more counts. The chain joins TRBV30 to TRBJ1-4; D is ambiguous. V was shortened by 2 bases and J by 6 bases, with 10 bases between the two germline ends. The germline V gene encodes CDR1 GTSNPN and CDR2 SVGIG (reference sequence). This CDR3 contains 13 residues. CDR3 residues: CAWSFSAHEKLFF. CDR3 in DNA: TGTGCCTGGAGTTTCTCGGCCCATGAAAAACTGTTTTTT.

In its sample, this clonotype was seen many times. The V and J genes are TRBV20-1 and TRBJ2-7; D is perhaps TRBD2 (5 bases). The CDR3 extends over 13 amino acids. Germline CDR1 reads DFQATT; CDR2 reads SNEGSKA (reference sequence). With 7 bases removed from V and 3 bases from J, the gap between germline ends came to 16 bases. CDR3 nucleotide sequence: TGCAGTGAAATTGTTGCAGGACTCTACGAGCAGTACTTC. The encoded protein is CSEIVAGLYEQYF.

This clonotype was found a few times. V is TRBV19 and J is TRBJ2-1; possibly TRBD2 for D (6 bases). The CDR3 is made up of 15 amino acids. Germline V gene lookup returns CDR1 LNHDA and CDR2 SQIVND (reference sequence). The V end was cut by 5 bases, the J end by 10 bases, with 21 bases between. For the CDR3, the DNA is TGTGCCAGTAGTCTCGGCGGGGCAGGCTCCTACGAGCAGTTCTTC. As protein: CASSLGGAGSYEQFF.

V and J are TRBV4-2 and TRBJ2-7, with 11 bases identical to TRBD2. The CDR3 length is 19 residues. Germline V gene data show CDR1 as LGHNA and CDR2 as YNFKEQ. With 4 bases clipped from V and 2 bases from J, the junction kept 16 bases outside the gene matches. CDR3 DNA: TGTGCCAGCAGCCGCGACTGGCTAGCGGGGGGAGGTCTGACCTACGAGCAGTACTTC. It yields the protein CASSRDWLAGGGLTYEQYF.

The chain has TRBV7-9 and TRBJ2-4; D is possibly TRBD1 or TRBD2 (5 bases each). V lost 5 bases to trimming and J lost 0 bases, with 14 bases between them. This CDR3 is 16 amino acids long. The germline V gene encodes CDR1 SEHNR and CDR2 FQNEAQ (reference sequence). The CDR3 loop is CASSRGTVLAKNIQYF. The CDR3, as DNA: TGTGCCAGCAGCCGTGGGACGGTTCTAGCCAAAAACATTCAGTACTTC.

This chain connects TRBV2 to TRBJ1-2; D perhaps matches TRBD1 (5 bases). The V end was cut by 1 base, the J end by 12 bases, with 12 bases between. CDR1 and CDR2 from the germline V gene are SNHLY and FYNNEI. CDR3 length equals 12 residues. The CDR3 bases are TGTGCCAGCAGTGAAGACGCCGGGACCGACACCTTC. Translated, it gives CASSEDAGTDTF.

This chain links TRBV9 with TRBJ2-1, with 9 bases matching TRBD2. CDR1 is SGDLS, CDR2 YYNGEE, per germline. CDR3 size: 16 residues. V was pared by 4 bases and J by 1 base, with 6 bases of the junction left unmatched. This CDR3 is CASSFSGGQSYNEQFF. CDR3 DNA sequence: TGTGCCAGCAGCTTTAGCGGGGGCCAATCCTACAATGAGCAGTTCTTC. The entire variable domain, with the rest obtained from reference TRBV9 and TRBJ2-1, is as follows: DSGVTQTPKHLITATGQRVTLRCSPRSGDLSVYWYQQSLDQGLQFLIQYYNGEERAKGNILERFSAQQFPDLHSELNLSSLELGDSALYFCASSFSGGQSYNEQFFGPGTRLTVL.

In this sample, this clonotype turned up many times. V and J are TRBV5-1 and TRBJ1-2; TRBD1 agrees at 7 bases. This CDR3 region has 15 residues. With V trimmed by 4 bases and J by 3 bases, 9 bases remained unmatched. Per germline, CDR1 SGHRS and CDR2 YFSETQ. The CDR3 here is CASSPRGREDYGYTF. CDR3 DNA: TGCGCCAGCAGCCCGAGGGGGCGAGAAGACTATGGCTACACCTTC.

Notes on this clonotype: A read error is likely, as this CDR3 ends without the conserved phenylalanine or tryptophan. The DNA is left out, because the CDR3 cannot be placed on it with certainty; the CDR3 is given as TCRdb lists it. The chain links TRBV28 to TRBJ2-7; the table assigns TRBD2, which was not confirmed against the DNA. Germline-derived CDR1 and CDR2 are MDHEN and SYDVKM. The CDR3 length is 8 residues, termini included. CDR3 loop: CAHGSTQR.

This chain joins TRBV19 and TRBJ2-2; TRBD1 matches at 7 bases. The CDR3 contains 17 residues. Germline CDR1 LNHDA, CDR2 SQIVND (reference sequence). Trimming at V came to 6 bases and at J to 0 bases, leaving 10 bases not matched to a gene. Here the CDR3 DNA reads TGTGCCAGTAGGCCGGACAGGCTAATAACGAACACCGGGGAGCTGTTTTTT. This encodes CASRPDRLITNTGELFF.